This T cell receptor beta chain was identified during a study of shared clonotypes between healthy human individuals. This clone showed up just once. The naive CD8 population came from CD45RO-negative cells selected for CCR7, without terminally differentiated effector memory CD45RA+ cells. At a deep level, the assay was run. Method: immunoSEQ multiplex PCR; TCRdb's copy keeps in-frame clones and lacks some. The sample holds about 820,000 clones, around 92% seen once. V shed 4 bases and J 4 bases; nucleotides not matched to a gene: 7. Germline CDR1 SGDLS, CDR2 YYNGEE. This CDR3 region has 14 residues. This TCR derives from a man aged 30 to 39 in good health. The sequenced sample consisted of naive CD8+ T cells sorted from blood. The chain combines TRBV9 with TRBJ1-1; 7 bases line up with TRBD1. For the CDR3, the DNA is TGTGCCAGCAGCCGGATGACAGGGAGCACTGAAGCTTTCTTT. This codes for CASSRMTGSTEAFF.